Shown below are 30 T cell receptor beta chains from a single sample sequenced in a study of shared clonotypes between healthy human individuals. Measured with immunoSEQ multiplex PCR; TCRdb has only the in-frame clones, and not every one. The repertoire consists of 2,100,000 or so clones, with almost 96% occurring once and the leading ten covering roughly 0.13%. The sample consisted of naive CD4+ T cells sorted from blood. This sample's subset: CD45RA+ positively selected. These receptors were obtained from a man between 18 and 35 years old in good health.

This clone has only one observation. Within the sample, other DNA sequences also encode this same CDR3. The V and J genes are TRBV5-1 and TRBJ2-5; 8 bases line up with TRBD2. The V gene's germline CDR1 is SGHRS and CDR2 YFSETQ. V trimming: 1 base; J trimming: 1 base; junction bases outside the gene matches: 3. The CDR3 is 15 amino acids. CDR3 region: CASSLQAGVQETQYF. As DNA, the CDR3 is TGCGCCAGCAGCTTGCAAGCGGGGGTCCAAGAGACCCAGTACTTC.

This chain uses TRBV6-1 with TRBJ2-7; D perhaps matches TRBD1 (6 bases). CDR1 is MNHNS, CDR2 SASEGT, per germline. The CDR3 consists of 15 residues. V was cut by 1 base and J by 3 bases, with 13 bases left in between. The CDR3 nucleotides are TGTGCCAGCAGTGAAGTTAGACAGGTCCTCTACGAGCAGTACTTC. This codes for CASSEVRQVLYEQYF.

The chain couples TRBV30 to TRBJ2-5; D may be TRBD2 (5 bases). V was pared by 4 bases and J by 5 bases, with 17 bases between. Germline lookup yields CDR1 GTSNPN and CDR2 SVGIG (reference sequence). The CDR3 runs 14 residues. For the CDR3, the DNA is TGTGCCTGGACCCGGACGGGATTTGCGGAGACCCAGTACTTC. Translation: CAWTRTGFAETQYF.

V gene TRBV11-2 combines with J gene TRBJ2-7; perhaps D is TRBD1 or TRBD2 (6 bases each). Germline V gives CDR1 SGHAT, CDR2 FQNNGV. With 6 bases removed from V and 0 bases from J, the gap between germline ends came to 15 bases. The CDR3 has 15 amino acids. CDR3 loop: CASRPRGPSSYEQYF. CDR3 sequence (DNA): TGTGCCAGCAGACCCCGGGGGCCGAGCTCCTACGAGCAGTACTTC.

CDR3 DNA: TGTGCCAGCAGTTACTCGGTAACCAGCTCTAACTATGGCTACACCTTC. Its protein is CASSYSVTSSNYGYTF. J is TRBJ1-2 and V is TRBV6-5; D remains ambiguous. V was clipped by 0 bases and J by 0 bases, with 11 bases between them. The CDR3 runs to 16 residues. Germline CDR1 is MNHEY and CDR2 is SVGAGI.

The chain uses TRBV9 and TRBJ1-4; D is unclear. Looked up from germline, CDR1 is SGDLS and CDR2 is YYNGEE. The CDR3 totals 14 residues. V lost 3 bases to trimming and J lost 8 bases, with 14 bases between them. The CDR3 DNA is TGTGCCAGCAGCGGCTCGGAAGGGCACGAAAAACTGTTTTTT. Translation gives CASSGSEGHEKLFF.

This chain uses TRBV7-8 with TRBJ2-3; weak D call: TRBD2 (5 bases). The length of the CDR3 is 13 residues. Germline CDR1 and CDR2: SGHVS and FQNEAQ. The germline V and J ends were trimmed by 5 bases and 9 bases, with 15 bases remaining between them. The CDR3, as DNA: TGTGCCAGCAGCGCACCCCCGGGGATAACGCAGTATTTT. Translation: CASSAPPGITQYF.

The rearrangement joins TRBV5-1 to TRBJ2-3; no definite D call. This CDR3 spans 12 amino acids. Per germline, CDR1 SGHRS and CDR2 YFSETQ. V lost 5 bases and J 5 bases, leaving 9 bases between the germline ends. The CDR3 protein is CASREHVDTQYF. The CDR3 nucleotides read TGCGCCAGCAGAGAGCATGTAGATACGCAGTATTTT.

The chain uses TRBV19 and TRBJ2-7; 9 bases line up with TRBD2. This CDR3 comprises 14 residues. Germline V gives CDR1 LNHDA, CDR2 SQIVND (reference sequence). Unmatched junction bases numbered 4, after V lost 3 bases and J lost 4 bases. The CDR3 is CASSIGRGGYEQYF. The CDR3 region has the DNA TGTGCCAGTAGTATCGGGCGGGGGGGTTACGAGCAGTACTTC.

As concerns this clone: Germline and junction disagree at one end, which may indicate a read error. This rearrangement joins TRBV7-7 to TRBJ2-5; a possible D gene is TRBD1 (6 bases). The CDR3 runs 15 residues. The V gene's germline CDR1 is SSHAT and CDR2 FNYEAQ (reference sequence). CDR3 in DNA: TGTGCTAGCAGCTTAGAGGCCAGGGGAGATGAGACCCAGTACTTC. It translates to CASSLEARGDETQYF.

The V gene is TRBV4-3, the J gene TRBJ2-1; 8 nucleotides agree with TRBD1. With 3 bases clipped from V and 7 bases from J, the junction kept 8 bases outside the gene matches. Germline V gene lookup returns CDR1 LGHNA and CDR2 YSLEER. The CDR3 covers 15 residues. The CDR3 protein is CASSHMDRDENEQFF. CDR3 in DNA: TGCGCCAGCAGCCACATGGACAGGGATGAGAATGAGCAGTTCTTC.

V gene TRBV11-2 combines with J gene TRBJ1-6; D ambiguous. CDR3 length: 12 amino acids. From germline, CDR1 is SGHAT and CDR2 FQNNGV. V was pared by 5 bases and J by 5 bases, with 4 bases between. CDR3 nucleotide sequence: TGTGCCAGCAGCGAGCATAATTCACCCCTCCACTTT. As protein: CASSEHNSPLHF. The complete variable domain, with remaining parts taken from reference TRBV11-2 and TRBJ1-6, reads EAGVAQSPRYKIIEKRQSVAFWCNPISGHATLYWYQQILGQGPKLLIQFQNNGVVDDSQLPKDRFSAERLKGVDSTLKIQPAKLEDSAVYLCASSEHNSPLHFGNGTRLTVT.

The sample holds one count of this clone. The chain joins TRBV6-1 to TRBJ2-3; 13 nucleotides agree with TRBD2. V was clipped by 8 bases and J by 4 bases; unmatched bases: 6. This CDR3 contains 15 residues. CDR1 and CDR2 (germline): MNHNS, SASEGT. The CDR3 sequence is CASGTGLAGSDTQYF. As DNA, the CDR3 is TGTGCCAGCGGAACGGGACTAGCGGGGTCAGATACGCAGTATTTT.

The rearrangement joins TRBV5-1 to TRBJ2-1; either TRBD1 or TRBD2 may fit D (6 bases each). Germline CDR1 is SGHRS and CDR2 is YFSETQ. V was cut by 3 bases and J by 9 bases, with 16 bases left in between. CDR3 length equals 14 residues. The CDR3 spells CASSSGGLQGEQFF. CDR3 nucleotides: TGCGCCAGCAGCTCCGGGGGCCTTCAAGGTGAGCAGTTCTTC.

J is TRBJ1-6 and V is TRBV25-1; 9 bases line up with TRBD1. Trimming took 6 bases from V and 1 from J; bases not matched to a gene: 7. CDR1 is MGHDK, CDR2 SYGVNS, per germline. The CDR3 runs to 17 residues. CDR3 bases: TGTGCCAGCAGCGGGACAGGGTCGGGATCCTATAATTCACCCCTCCACTTT. Protein product: CASSGTGSGSYNSPLHF.

V usage is TRBV6-5 and J usage is TRBJ2-7; D might be TRBD1 (5 bases). Trimming cost V 5 bases and J 3 bases, with 14 bases left between them. The germline V gene encodes CDR1 MNHEY and CDR2 SVGAGI. The CDR3 runs to 14 residues. CDR3 loop: CASSPQIQGYEQYF. The CDR3 nucleotides are TGTGCCAGCAGTCCTCAAATTCAGGGCTACGAGCAGTACTTC.

This clone showed up just once. This chain connects TRBV5-8 to TRBJ2-1, with 7 bases lining up with TRBD1. Trimming cost V 4 bases and J 0 bases; bases outside gene matches: 7. Germline loops: CDR1 SGHTS, CDR2 YDEGEE. There are 16 residues in the CDR3. CDR3 amino acids: CASSTGQSSSYNEQFF. The DNA of the CDR3 is TGTGCCAGCAGCACGGGACAGTCGAGCTCCTACAATGAGCAGTTCTTC.

V usage is TRBV5-4 and J usage is TRBJ1-2; 11 bases align to TRBD1. The germline V gene has CDR1 SGHNT and CDR2 YYREEE (reference sequence). V trimming: 9 bases; J trimming: 3 bases; junction bases outside the gene matches: 4. This CDR3 has 13 amino acids. CDR3 DNA sequence: TGTGCCACCTGGACAGGGGGCCACTATGGCTACACCTTC. Protein: CATWTGGHYGYTF.

V is TRBV14 and J is TRBJ2-5; the D is unclear. In germline, CDR1 is SGHDN, CDR2 FVKESK. The CDR3 has 13 residues. The V and J ends lost 0 bases and 6 bases respectively, with 8 bases between them. The CDR3 DNA is TGTGCCAGCAGCCAAGAGTCTGGGAAGACCCAGTACTTC. It translates to CASSQESGKTQYF.

This sequence joins TRBV9 and TRBJ2-2; D perhaps matches TRBD2 (6 bases). V lost 5 bases to trimming and J lost 2 bases, with 16 bases between them. The germline gives CDR1 SGDLS, CDR2 YYNGEE. The CDR3 contains 16 residues. The CDR3 loop is CASRGQIADNTGELFF. The CDR3 DNA reads as TGTGCCAGCAGGGGCCAGATAGCGGACAACACCGGGGAGCTGTTTTTT.

The chain is built from TRBV9 and TRBJ2-1, with a tentative D call TRBD2 (7 bases). This CDR3 contains 18 residues. Trimming removed 0 bases at V and 0 bases at J, with 16 bases between. Germline CDR1 reads SGDLS; CDR2 reads YYNGEE. The CDR3 DNA sequence: TGTGCCAGCAGCGTAGACGGCGGGGGCCTAACCTCCTACAATGAGCAGTTCTTC. Its protein product is CASSVDGGGLTSYNEQFF.

The CDR3 protein is CASSQDGDPGELFF. In DNA, the CDR3 is TGCGCCAGCAGCCAAGATGGGGACCCCGGGGAGCTGTTTTTT. The chain uses TRBV4-3 and TRBJ2-2; either TRBD1 or TRBD2 may supply D (5 bases each). V was clipped by 0 bases and J by 6 bases, with 8 bases between them. The CDR3 is made up of 14 amino acids. CDR1 and CDR2 from the germline V gene are LGHNA and YSLEER.

The CDR3 is CASSQVLSEKLFF. In nucleotides, the CDR3 is TGCGCCAGCAGCCAAGTACTATCGGAAAAACTGTTTTTT. This sequence joins TRBV4-1 and TRBJ1-4, with D unclear. V was shortened by 1 base and J by 8 bases, with 8 bases between the two germline ends. The CDR3 consists of 13 residues. Looked up from germline, CDR1 is MGHRA and CDR2 is YSYEKL.

J is TRBJ2-3 and V is TRBV28; the D is unclear. The CDR3 totals 13 residues. The V and J ends lost 7 bases and 11 bases respectively, with 19 bases between them. Germline V gene data show CDR1 as MDHEN and CDR2 as SYDVKM. The CDR3 region is CASTWGQPEKQYF. The CDR3 DNA sequence: TGTGCCAGCACCTGGGGTCAGCCAGAGAAGCAGTATTTT.

The rearrangement joins TRBV5-6 to TRBJ1-2; no reliable D call. The CDR3 is made up of 15 amino acids. Germline CDR1 and CDR2: SGHDT and YYEEEE. V lost 0 bases and J lost 5, with 14 bases in between. This CDR3 reads CASSLDRRGGYGYTF. CDR3 in DNA: TGTGCCAGCAGCTTGGATCGGCGGGGAGGTTATGGCTACACCTTC. The whole variable domain, filled in from reference TRBV5-6 and TRBJ1-2, reads DAGVTQSPTHLIKTRGQQVTLRCSPKSGHDTVSWYQQALGQGPQFIFQYYEEEERQRGNFPDRFSGHQFPNYSSELNVNALLLGDSALYLCASSLDRRGGYGYTFGSGTRLTVV.

In regard to this clone: Other nucleotide sequences in the sample specify the same CDR3. This chain links TRBV18 with TRBJ2-5; D is unclear. From germline, CDR1 is KGHSH and CDR2 LQKENI. There are 12 residues in the CDR3. The V and J ends lost 2 bases and 2 bases respectively, with 3 bases between them. CDR3 DNA: TGTGCCAGCTCACCAAATCAAGAGACCCAGTACTTC. Residues: CASSPNQETQYF.

This chain connects TRBV7-9 to TRBJ1-3; no clear D. CDR1 is SEHNR, CDR2 FQNEAQ, per germline (reference sequence). The CDR3 runs to 16 residues. Trimming shortened V by 0 bases and J by 0 bases, and 9 bases separated the two germline ends. CDR3 residues: CASSLAIRVSGNTIYF. Written as DNA, the CDR3 is TGTGCCAGCAGCTTAGCTATACGCGTCTCTGGAAACACCATATATTTT.

The chain combines TRBV27 with TRBJ2-7; 8 nucleotides agree with TRBD1. Looked up from germline, CDR1 is MNHEY and CDR2 is SMNVEV (reference sequence). CDR3 size: 14 residues. V shed 6 bases and J 5 bases; nucleotides not matched to a gene: 9. The CDR3, as DNA: TGTGCCAGCAGCAACGGACAGGGCGCAGACGAGCAGTACTTC. Amino acids: CASSNGQGADEQYF.

The chain recombines TRBV6-1 with TRBJ2-1; TRBD1 agrees at 10 bases. Germline lookup yields CDR1 MNHNS and CDR2 SASEGT. The ends lost 4 bases at V and 7 bases at J; junction bases unmatched: 10. CDR3 length equals 16 residues. CDR3 sequence reads: CASSVSGQGLWNEQFF. CDR3 nucleotides: TGTGCCAGCAGTGTCTCGGGACAGGGGCTGTGGAATGAGCAGTTCTTC.

This clone was counted a single time. The sample carries other DNA sequences with the same CDR3. The chain employs TRBV19 and TRBJ2-3, with TRBD2 matching 11 bases. This CDR3 is 16 amino acids long. CDR1 is LNHDA, CDR2 SQIVND, per germline (reference sequence). With 5 bases clipped from V and 0 bases from J, the junction kept 4 bases outside the gene matches. DNA of the CDR3: TGTGCCAGTAGTCCTCGGACTAGCGGGAGCACAGATACGCAGTATTTT. This codes for CASSPRTSGSTDTQYF.